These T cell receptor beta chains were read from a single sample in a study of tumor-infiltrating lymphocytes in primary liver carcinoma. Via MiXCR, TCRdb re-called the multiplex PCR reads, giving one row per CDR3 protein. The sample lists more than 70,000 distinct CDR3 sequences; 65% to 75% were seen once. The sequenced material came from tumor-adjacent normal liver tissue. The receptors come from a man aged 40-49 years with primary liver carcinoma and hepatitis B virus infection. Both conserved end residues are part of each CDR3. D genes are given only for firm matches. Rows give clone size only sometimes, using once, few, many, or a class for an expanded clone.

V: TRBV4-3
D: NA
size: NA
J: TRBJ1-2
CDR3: CASSQDFIGPRGYTF
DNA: TGCGCCAGCAGCCAAGATTTTATAGGACCCCGTGGCTACACCTTC

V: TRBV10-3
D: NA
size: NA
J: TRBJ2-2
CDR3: CAIMGTGGGNTGELFF
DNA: TGTGCCATCATGGGAACAGGAGGTGGGAATACCGGGGAGCTGTTTTTT

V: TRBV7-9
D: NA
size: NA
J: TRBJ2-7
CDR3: CGSSFTAGDPNEQYF
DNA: TGTGGCAGCAGCTTCACCGCAGGAGACCCGAACGAGCAGTACTTC

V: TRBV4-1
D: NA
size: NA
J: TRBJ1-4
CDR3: CASSQEGNREQVTNEKLFF
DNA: TGCGCCAGCAGCCAAGAGGGGAACAGGGAGCAAGTTACTAATGAAAAACTATTTTTT

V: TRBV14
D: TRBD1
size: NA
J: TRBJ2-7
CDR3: CASSLAAGTGFGEQYF
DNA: TGTGCCAGCAGCCTAGCAGCCGGGACAGGGTTTGGGGAGCAGTACTTC

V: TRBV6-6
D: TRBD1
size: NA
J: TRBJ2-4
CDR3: CASSPWGGTGAKNIQHF
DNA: TGTGCCAGCAGCCCATGGGGTGGGACAGGAGCCAAAAACATTCAGCACTTC

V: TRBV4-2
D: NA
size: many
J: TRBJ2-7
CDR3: CASSQISEEEQYF
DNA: TGTGCCAGCAGCCAAATATCAGAGGAGGAGCAGTACTTC

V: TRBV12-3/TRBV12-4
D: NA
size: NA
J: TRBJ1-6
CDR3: CASSLASGSPLHF
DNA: TGTGCCAGCAGTTTAGCGTCTGGTTCACCCCTCCACTTT

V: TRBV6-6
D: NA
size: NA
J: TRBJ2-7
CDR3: CASSYLGEEQYF
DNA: TGTGCCAGCAGCTATTTGGGGGAAGAGCAGTACTTC

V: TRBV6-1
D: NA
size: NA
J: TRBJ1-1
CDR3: CISRKGRVPMNTEAFF
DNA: TGTATCAGCAGGAAAGGGAGAGTCCCAATGAACACTGAAGCTTTCTTT

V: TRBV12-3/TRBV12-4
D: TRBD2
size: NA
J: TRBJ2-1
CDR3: CSSSPSPTSGYYDEQFF
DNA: TGTTCCAGCAGTCCCTCTCCGACTAGCGGGTACTACGATGAGCAGTTCTTC

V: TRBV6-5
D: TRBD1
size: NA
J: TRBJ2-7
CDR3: CANRNQGDYEQYF
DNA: TGTGCCAACAGGAACCAGGGGGATTACGAGCAGTACTTT

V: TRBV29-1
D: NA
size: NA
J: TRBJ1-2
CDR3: CSVGHYGYIF
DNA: TGCAGCGTTGGCCACTATGGCTACATCTTC

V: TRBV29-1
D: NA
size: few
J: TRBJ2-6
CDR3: CSVVFGANVLTF
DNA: TGCAGCGTTGTTTTTGGGGCCAACGTCCTGACTTTC

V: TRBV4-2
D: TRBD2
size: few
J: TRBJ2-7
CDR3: CASSQDSGRDNDQYF
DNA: TGTGCCAGCAGCCAAGATAGCGGGAGGGACAACGACCAGTACTTC

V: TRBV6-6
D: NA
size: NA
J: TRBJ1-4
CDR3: CASSKGGFLDERLFF
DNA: TGTGCTAGCAGTAAAGGCGGCTTCTTGGATGAAAGACTGTTTTTT

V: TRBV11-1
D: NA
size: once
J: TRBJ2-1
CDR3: CANIIGPGLHSYNEQFF
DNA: TGTGCCAACATTATCGGGCCCGGGTTACACTCCTACAATGAGCAGTTCTTC

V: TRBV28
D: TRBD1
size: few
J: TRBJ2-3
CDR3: CASSLCSRSGTGEDRQYF
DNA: TGTGCCAGCAGTTTATGCTCTCGGTCAGGGACAGGGGAAGATAGGCAGTATTTT

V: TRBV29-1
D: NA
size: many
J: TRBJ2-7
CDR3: CSVGDRSSYEQYF
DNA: TGCAGCGTAGGTGACCGGTCCTCCTACGAGCAGTACTTC

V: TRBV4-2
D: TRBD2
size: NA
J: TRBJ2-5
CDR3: CASSQDQSTSGSQYF
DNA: TGTGCCAGCAGCCAAGATCAGTCCACTAGCGGGTCCCAATACTTC

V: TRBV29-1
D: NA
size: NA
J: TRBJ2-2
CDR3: CNVGTGAANTGELFF
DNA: NA

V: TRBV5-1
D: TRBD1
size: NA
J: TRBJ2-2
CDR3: CSSSAIQGAASTGELFF
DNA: TGCTCCAGCAGCGCAATACAGGGGGCAGCGAGCACCGGGGAGCTGTTTTTT

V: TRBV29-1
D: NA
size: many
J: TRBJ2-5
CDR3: CSVDDNQETQYF
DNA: TGCAGCGTTGACGACAACCAAGAGACCCAGTACTTC

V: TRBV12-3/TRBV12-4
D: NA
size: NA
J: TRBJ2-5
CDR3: CASSLGLETRYF
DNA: TGTGCCAGCAGTTTAGGGCTCGAGACCCGGTACTTC

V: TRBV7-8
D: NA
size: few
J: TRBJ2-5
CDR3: CASSLVTTGLQETQYF
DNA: TGTGCCAGCAGCTTGGTAACTACAGGCTTACAAGAGACCCAGTACTTC

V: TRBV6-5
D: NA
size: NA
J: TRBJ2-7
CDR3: CASRVGYEQYF
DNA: TGTGCCAGCAGGGTTGGATACGAGCAGTATTTC

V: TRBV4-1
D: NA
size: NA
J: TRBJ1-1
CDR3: CASSHVFRSNIGAFF
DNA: TGCGCCAGCAGCCATGTGTTTCGGTCGAACATTGGAGCTTTCTTT

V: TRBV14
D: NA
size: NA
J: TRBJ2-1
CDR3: CASSPEGGLYNEQFF
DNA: TGTGCCAGCAGCCCCGAGGGGGGACTCTACAATGAGCAGTTCTTC

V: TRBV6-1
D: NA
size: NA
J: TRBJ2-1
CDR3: CASSELTVGHNEQFF
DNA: TGTGCCAGCAGTGAATTAACGGTAGGTCATAATGAGCAGTTCTTC

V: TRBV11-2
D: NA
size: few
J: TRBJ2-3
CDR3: CASSLAGTTSSSTDTQYF
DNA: TGTGCCAGCAGCTTAGCGGGGACGACTTCGTCAAGCACAGATACGCAATATTTC

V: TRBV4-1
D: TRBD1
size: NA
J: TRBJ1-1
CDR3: CANSQGAGQRAEAFF
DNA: TGCGCCAACAGTCAGGGCGCGGGACAGCGGGCTGAAGCTTTCTTT

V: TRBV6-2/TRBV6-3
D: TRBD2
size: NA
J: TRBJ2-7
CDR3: CVSSYGAGAWCEQYF
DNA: TGTGTCAGCAGTTACGGAGCGGGAGCATGGTGCGAGCAGTACTTC

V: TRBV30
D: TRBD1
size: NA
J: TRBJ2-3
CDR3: CTWRGQGTQPQYF
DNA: TGTACCTGGAGGGGACAGGGTACCCAGCCCCAGTATTTT

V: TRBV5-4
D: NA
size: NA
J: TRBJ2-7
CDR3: CASRLGKTGSAEQYF
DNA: TGTGCCAGCCGCTTGGGCAAGACAGGTTCGGCAGAGCAGTACTTC

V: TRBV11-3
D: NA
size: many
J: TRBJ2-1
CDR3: CANSLGGSPRYNEQFF
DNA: TGTGCCAACAGCTTAGGGGGGTCCCCTAGGTACAATGAGCAGTTCTTC

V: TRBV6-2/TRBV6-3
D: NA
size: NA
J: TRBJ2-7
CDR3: CASGWRDTYEQYF
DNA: TGTGCCAGCGGTTGGAGGGACACCTACGAGCAGTACTTC

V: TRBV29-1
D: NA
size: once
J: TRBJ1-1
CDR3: CSVWSRGTDAFF
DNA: TGCAGCGTTTGGTCAAGGGGCACTGATGCTTTCTTT

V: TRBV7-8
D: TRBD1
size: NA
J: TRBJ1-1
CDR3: CVSSSGQGGIEAFF
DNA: TGTGTCAGCAGCTCCGGACAGGGAGGGATTGAAGCTTTCTTT

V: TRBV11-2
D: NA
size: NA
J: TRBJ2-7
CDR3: CTSSFYSTYEQYF
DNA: TGTACCAGCAGTTTTTACAGCACCTACGAGCAGTACTTC

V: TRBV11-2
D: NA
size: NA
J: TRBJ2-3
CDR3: CAGSYYQVSRTETQYF
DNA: TGTGCCGGCAGCTATTACCAGGTGTCCCGCACAGAAACGCAGTATTTT

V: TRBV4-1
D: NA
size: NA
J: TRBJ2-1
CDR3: CTSSQLGEYNEQFF
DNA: TGCACCAGCAGCCAACTGGGAGAATACAACGAGCAGTTCTTC

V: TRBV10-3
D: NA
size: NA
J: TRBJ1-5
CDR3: CTISESGDQPQHF
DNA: TGTACCATCAGTGAGTCGGGGGATCAGCCCCAGCATTTT

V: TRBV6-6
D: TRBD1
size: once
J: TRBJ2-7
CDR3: CANSYGKGTGDAYEQYF
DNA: TGTGCCAACAGTTACGGGAAAGGGACAGGGGACGCCTACGAGCAGTACTTC

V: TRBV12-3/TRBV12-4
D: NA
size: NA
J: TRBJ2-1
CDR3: CASSLFWGLDNEQFF
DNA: TGTGCCAGCAGTTTGTTCTGGGGCCTAGACAATGAACAGTTCTTC

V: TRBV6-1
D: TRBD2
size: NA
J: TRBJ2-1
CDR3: CASSEGLAAYNEQFF
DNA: TGTGCCAGCAGTGAAGGACTAGCGGCATACAATGAGCAGTTCTTC

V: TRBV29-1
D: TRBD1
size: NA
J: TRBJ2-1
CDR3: CSVEGRGQYNEQFF
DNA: TGCAGCGTTGAAGGCCGGGGACAGTACAATGAGCAGTTCTTC

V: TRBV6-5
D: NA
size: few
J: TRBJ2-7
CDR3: CASSLGELGTYEQYF
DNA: TGTGCCAGCAGCCTGGGGGAGCTCGGTACCTACGAGCAGTACTTC

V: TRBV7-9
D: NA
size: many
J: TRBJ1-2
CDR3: CASSFQGVKRGYTF
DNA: TGTGCCAGCAGCTTCCAGGGTGTCAAGCGGGGCTACACCTTC

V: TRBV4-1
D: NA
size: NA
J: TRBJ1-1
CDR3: CASSHVFRTKTEAFF
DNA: TGCGCCAGCAGCCATGTGTTTCGGACGAAAACTGAAGCTTTCTTT

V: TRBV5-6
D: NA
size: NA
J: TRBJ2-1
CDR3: CASSLGTSVQFF
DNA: NA

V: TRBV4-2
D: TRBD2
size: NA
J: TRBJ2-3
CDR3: CASSRDGSGRSDTKYF
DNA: TGTGCCAGCAGCCGGGACGGTAGCGGGAGATCAGATACGAAGTATTTT

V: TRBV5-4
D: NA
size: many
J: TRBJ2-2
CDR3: CASGLWTGELFF
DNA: TGTGCCAGCGGCTTATGGACGGGGGAGCTGTTCTTT

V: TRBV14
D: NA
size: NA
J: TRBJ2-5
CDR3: CASSQDRMGETQYF
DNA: TGTGCCAGCAGCCAAGATCGCATGGGAGAGACCCAATACTTC